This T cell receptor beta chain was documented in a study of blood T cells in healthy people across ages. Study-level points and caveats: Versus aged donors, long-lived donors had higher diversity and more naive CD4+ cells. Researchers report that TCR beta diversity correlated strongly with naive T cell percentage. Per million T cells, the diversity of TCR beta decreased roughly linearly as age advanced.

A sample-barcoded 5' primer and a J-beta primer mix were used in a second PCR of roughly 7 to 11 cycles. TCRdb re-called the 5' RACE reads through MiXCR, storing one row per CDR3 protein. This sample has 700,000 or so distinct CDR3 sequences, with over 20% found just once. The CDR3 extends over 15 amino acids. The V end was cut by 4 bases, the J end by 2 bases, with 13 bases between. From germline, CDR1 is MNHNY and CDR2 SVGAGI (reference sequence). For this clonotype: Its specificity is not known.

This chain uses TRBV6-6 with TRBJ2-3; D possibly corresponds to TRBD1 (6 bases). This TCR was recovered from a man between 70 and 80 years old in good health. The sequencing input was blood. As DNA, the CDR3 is TGTGCCAGCAGTTTCGGGGACACCAACACAGATACGCAGTATTTT. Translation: CASSFGDTNTDTQYF.